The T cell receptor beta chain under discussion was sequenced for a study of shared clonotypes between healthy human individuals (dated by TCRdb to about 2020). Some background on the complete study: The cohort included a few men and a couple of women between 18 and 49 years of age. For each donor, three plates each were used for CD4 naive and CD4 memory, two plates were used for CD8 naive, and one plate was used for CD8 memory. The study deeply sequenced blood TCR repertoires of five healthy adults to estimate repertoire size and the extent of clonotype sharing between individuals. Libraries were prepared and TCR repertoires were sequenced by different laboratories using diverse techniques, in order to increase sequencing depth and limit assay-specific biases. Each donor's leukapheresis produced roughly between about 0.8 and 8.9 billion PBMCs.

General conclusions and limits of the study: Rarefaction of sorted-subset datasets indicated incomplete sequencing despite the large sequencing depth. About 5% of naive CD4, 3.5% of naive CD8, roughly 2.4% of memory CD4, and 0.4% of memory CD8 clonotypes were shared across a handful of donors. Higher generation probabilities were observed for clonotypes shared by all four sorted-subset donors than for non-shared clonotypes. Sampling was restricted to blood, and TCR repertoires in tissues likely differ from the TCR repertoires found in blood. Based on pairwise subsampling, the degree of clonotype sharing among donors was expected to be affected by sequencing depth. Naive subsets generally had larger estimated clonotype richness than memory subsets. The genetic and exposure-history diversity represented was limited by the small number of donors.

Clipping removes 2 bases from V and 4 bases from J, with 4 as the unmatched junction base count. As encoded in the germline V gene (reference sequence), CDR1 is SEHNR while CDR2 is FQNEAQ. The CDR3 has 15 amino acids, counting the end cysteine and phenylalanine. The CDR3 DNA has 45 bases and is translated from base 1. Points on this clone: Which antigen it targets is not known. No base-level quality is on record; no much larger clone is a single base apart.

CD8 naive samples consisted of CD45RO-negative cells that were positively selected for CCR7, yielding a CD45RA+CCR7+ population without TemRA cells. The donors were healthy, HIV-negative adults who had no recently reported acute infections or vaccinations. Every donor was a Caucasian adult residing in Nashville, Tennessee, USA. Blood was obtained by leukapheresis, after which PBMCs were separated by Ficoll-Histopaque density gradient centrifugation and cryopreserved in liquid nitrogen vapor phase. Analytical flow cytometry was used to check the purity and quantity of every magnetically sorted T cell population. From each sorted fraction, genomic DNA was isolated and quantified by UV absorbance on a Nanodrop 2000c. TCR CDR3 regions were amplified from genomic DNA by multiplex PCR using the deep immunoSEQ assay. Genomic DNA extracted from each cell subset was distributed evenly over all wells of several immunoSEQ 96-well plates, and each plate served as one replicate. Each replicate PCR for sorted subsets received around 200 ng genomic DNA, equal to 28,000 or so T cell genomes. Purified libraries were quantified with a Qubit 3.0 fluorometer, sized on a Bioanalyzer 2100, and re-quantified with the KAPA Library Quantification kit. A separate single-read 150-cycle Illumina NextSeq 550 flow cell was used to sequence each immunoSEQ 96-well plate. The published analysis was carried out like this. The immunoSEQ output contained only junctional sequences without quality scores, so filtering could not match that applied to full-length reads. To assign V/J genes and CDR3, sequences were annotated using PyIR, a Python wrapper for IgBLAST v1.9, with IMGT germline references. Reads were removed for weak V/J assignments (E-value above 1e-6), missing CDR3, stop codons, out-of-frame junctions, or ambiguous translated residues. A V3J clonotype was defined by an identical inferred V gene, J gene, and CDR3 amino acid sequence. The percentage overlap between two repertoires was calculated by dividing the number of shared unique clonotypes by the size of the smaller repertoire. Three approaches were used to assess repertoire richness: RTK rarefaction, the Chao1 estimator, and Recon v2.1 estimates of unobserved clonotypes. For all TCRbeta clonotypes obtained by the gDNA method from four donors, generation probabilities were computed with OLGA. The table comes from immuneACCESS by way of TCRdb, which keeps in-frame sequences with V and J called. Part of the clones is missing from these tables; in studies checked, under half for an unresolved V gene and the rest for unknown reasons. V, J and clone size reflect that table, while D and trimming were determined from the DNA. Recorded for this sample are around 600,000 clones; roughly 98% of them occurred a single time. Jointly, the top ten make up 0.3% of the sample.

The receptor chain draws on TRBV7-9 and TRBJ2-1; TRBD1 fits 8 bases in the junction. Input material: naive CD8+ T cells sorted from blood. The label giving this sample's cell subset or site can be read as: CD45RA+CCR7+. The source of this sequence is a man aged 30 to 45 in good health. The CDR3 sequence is CASSLSDRGYNEQFF. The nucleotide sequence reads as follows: TGTGCCAGCAGCTTATCCGACAGGGGTTACAATGAGCAGTTCTTC.